Shown below are 8 T cell receptor beta chains from a single sample sequenced in a study of blood T cell repertoires in COVID-19. TCRdb keeps only in-frame clones here, not all; method: immunoSEQ multiplex PCR. The sample yields about 12,000 clones, about 76% seen once. The material sequenced was peripheral blood. Receptors originate from a man in his fifties or sixties with COVID-19, enrolled during active disease.

J is TRBJ1-5 and V is TRBV6-5; 8 bases fit TRBD1. Germline trimming cut 10 bases from V and 7 bases from J; bases unmatched to any gene: 12. The CDR3 length is 14 residues. Germline CDR1 MNHEY, CDR2 SVGAGI. Here the CDR3 DNA reads TGTGCCACCGCCGACAGGGGTCATCGGCAGCCCCAGCATTTT. This gives the protein CATADRGHRQPQHF.

The V and J genes are TRBV9 and TRBJ1-1, with D perhaps matching TRBD1 (6 bases). Germline assignment: CDR1 SGDLS and CDR2 YYNGEE. The CDR3 contains 16 residues. Trimming pared 5 bases from V and 2 bases from J, leaving 19 bases between. CDR3: CASSAEVGTQNTEAFF. The CDR3 DNA is TGTGCCAGCAGTGCTGAGGTGGGGACACAAAACACTGAAGCTTTCTTT.

The chain employs TRBV9 and TRBJ2-1; 11 bases fit TRBD2. The germline gives CDR1 SGDLS, CDR2 YYNGEE. Trimming at V came to 2 bases and at J to 4 bases, leaving 2 bases not matched to a gene. The CDR3 runs 15 residues. The DNA of the CDR3 is TGTGCCAGCAGCGTGGGGACTAGCGGATACAATGAGCAGTTCTTC. It translates to CASSVGTSGYNEQFF.

A few counts support this clone. The genes are TRBV3-1 (or the pseudogene TRBV3-2) and TRBJ1-1; no definite D call. The CDR3 runs 13 residues. Germline V gene data show CDR1 as LGHDT and CDR2 as YNNKEL (reference sequence). The V gene lost 1 base and the J gene lost 1 base, with 4 bases spanning the gap. CDR3 in amino acids: CASSQAKNTEAFF. The CDR3 bases are TGTGCCAGCAGCCAAGCCAAGAACACTGAAGCTTTCTTT.

The genes are TRBV7-2 and TRBJ2-1, with 10 bases aligning to TRBD2. The junction had 9 bases not matched to a gene; V was cut back by 2 bases and J by 5 bases. The CDR3 has 17 amino acids. Germline-derived CDR1 and CDR2 are SGHTA and FQGNSA. The CDR3 DNA is TGTGCCAGCAGCTTAAAGCGGGAGGGCCGATTTAACAATGAGCAGTTCTTC. Translating it yields CASSLKREGRFNNEQFF.

Of note for this clone: One junction end disagrees with the germline gene, perhaps due to a read error. The chain has TRBV6-2 or TRBV6-3 and TRBJ1-2; 8 bases line up with TRBD1. Germline-derived CDR1 and CDR2 are MNHEY and SVGEGT. The CDR3 contains 16 residues. Written as DNA, the CDR3 is TGTGCCAGCAGTTCCCCTCCGGGACAGGCTAAATATGGCTACACCTTC. It specifies CASSSPPGQAKYGYTF.

V and J are TRBV11-2 and TRBJ1-2; D not certain. The V gene lost 2 bases and the J gene lost 4 bases, with 8 bases spanning the gap. The germline CDR1 and CDR2 sequences are SGHAT and FQNNGV. The CDR3 spans 13 residues. CDR3 in amino acids: CASSLRLFYGYTF. The CDR3, as DNA: TGTGCCAGCAGCTTAAGACTCTTCTATGGCTACACCTTC.

The gene calls are TRBV19 and TRBJ2-1, with D possibly TRBD1 on 6 matching bases. CDR3 length: 13 amino acids. Germline V gene sequence: CDR1 LNHDA, CDR2 SQIVND (reference sequence). Trimming shortened V by 3 bases and J by 7 bases, and 10 bases separated the two germline ends. The CDR3 DNA follows: TGTGCCAGTAGTATCGGTCAGGGGAATGAGCAGTTCTTC. Its protein is CASSIGQGNEQFF.